The rows below give T cell receptor beta chains drawn from one sample of a study of shared clonotypes between healthy human individuals. Only in-frame clones appear in the TCRdb table, and some are missing; sequencing was by immunoSEQ multiplex PCR. This repertoire shows about 2.1 million clones, about 93% found once; its top ten account for approximately 1.6%. Sequencing used naive CD8+ T cells from PBMCs. The receptors stem from a man younger than 35 in good health. Some clones in this sample may be carry-over from other donors' samples. The CDR3 runs from the conserved cysteine through the conserved F or W. A D gene is named only where the DNA matches it firmly. The listing skips clone size in some rows; elsewhere it reads once, few, many or a size class.

V,size,J,D,DNA,CDR3
TRBV19,.,TRBJ1-4,.,TGTGCCAGTACTAGTGGGGCGGATTATGAAAAACTGTTTTTT,CASTSGADYEKLFF
TRBV7-3,.,TRBJ2-1,TRBD2,TGTGCCAGCAGCTTAACGCCTAGGGGAGGGAATGAGCAGTTCTTC,CASSLTPRGGNEQFF
TRBV9,.,TRBJ2-1,.,TGTGCCAGCAGCGTAGATCGCGGGTCTGCGCATGAGCAGTTCTTC,CASSVDRGSAHEQFF
TRBV11-3,.,TRBJ2-7,.,TGTGCCAGCAGCCCGGGACGGGACGAGCAGTACTTC,CASSPGRDEQYF
TRBV27,.,TRBJ2-7,.,TGTGCCAGCATGGACTCCTACGAGCAGTACTTC,CASMDSYEQYF
TRBV6-1,.,TRBJ1-2,.,TGTGCCAGCAGTGAATTGGGGGGTTTGTTCTATGGCTACACCTTC,CASSELGGLFYGYTF
TRBV27,once,TRBJ1-1,TRBD1,TGTGCCAGCAGTTTGGGAACAGGGGGCACTGAAGCTTTCTTT,CASSLGTGGTEAFF
TRBV7-9,.,TRBJ2-7,.,TGTGCCAGCAGCTTCCGGGACCTAGGGGAGCAGTACTTC,CASSFRDLGEQYF
TRBV10-3,.,TRBJ2-7,TRBD2,TGTGCCATCAGTGCCGGGGGGGAGAGGTACGAGCAGTACTTC,CAISAGGERYEQYF
TRBV15,.,TRBJ2-4,.,TGTGCCACCAGTCCGAAATCAGGGGGGTCGGACATTCAGTACTTC,CATSPKSGGSDIQYF
TRBV5-3,.,TRBJ2-7,TRBD2,TGTGCCAGAAGCCTCCAGCGGGAGTTGAACGACGAGCAGTACTTC,CARSLQRELNDEQYF
TRBV27,.,TRBJ2-7,TRBD2,TGTGCCAGCAGTTTGGGGGCTAGCGGGAAGAAGCAGTACTTC,CASSLGASGKKQYF
TRBV7-6,.,TRBJ1-5,TRBD1,TGTGCCAGCAGCTCAATGGAGGGGGCGGGTGATCAGCCCCAGCATTTT,CASSSMEGAGDQPQHF
TRBV5-8,.,TRBJ2-5,.,TGTGCCAGCAGCTTGGCCTTTAACAGTCAAGAGACCCAGTACTTC,CASSLAFNSQETQYF
TRBV7-8,.,TRBJ2-2,TRBD2,TGTGCCAGCAGCTTAGAACTAGCGGAAACCGGGGAGCTGTTTTTT,CASSLELAETGELFF
TRBV15,.,TRBJ1-1,.,TGTGCCACCAGCAGAGATCTGGGGAACACTGAAGCTTTCTTT,CATSRDLGNTEAFF
TRBV12-5,.,TRBJ2-5,.,TGTGCTAGTGGCCATGGCCCGGCGGAGACCCAGTACTTC,CASGHGPAETQYF
TRBV28,.,TRBJ1-2,TRBD1,TGTGCCAGCAGTCATCTCAGGACAGGGGGCGTCTATGGCTACACCTTC,CASSHLRTGGVYGYTF
TRBV28,.,TRBJ1-2,.,TGTGCCAGCAGTTTATATCAGGGCTACACCTTC,CASSLYQGYTF
TRBV28,.,TRBJ2-2,TRBD2,TGTGCCAGCAGTTTCGGAAGACTAGCGGTCACCGGGGAGCTGTTTTTT,CASSFGRLAVTGELFF
TRBV6-6,.,TRBJ2-5,TRBD1,TGTGCCAGCACCTCAGGGGGGACCCAGTACTTC,CASTSGGTQYF
TRBV27,.,TRBJ2-5,.,TGTGCCAGCAGTTTATCGACAGAAGGGCTGGGAGAGACCCAGTACTTC,CASSLSTEGLGETQYF
TRBV19,.,TRBJ2-2,TRBD1,TGTGCCAGTAGCCCGACAGGGTTCACCGGGGAGCTGTTTTTT,CASSPTGFTGELFF
TRBV27,.,TRBJ2-7,TRBD2,TGTGCCAGCACTTGGGGGGGAGGAAGCCACGAGCAGTACTTC,CASTWGGGSHEQYF
TRBV12-5,.,TRBJ1-1,.,TGTGCTAGTGGGCCGGGGGGCGCCTCGCTTGAAGCTTTCTTT,CASGPGGASLEAFF
TRBV7-9,.,TRBJ1-1,TRBD1,TGTGCCAGCAGAGGACAGGTGAACACTGAAGCTTTCTTT,CASRGQVNTEAFF
TRBV15,.,TRBJ1-1,.,TGTGCCACCAGCAGAGATCGGGGGCTCGGGACTGAAGCTTTCTTT,CATSRDRGLGTEAFF
TRBV4-1,.,TRBJ2-7,TRBD2,TGCGCCAGCGGGGTCAGGCTAGCGGGAACCTACGAGCAGTACTTC,CASGVRLAGTYEQYF
TRBV27,.,TRBJ2-7,TRBD1,TGTGCCAGCAGTGTGTCCTCCGGGGACAGGGTTTACGAGCAGTACTTC,CASSVSSGDRVYEQYF
TRBV6-1,.,TRBJ2-7,.,TGTGCCAGCAGTGAACTAGGCACCATGGGCTACGAGCAGTACTTC,CASSELGTMGYEQYF
TRBV5-1,.,TRBJ1-2,TRBD1,TGCGCCAGCAGATCAGACCTAGGGACAGGGGAAGGCTACACCTTC,CASRSDLGTGEGYTF
TRBV6-5,.,TRBJ1-3,TRBD1,TGTGCCAGCAGTTCCACAGGGGGCTCTGGAAACACCATATATTTT,CASSSTGGSGNTIYF
TRBV10-3,.,TRBJ2-5,TRBD2,TGTGCCATCAGTGATGGGACTAGCGGGAGCGATTGGGAGACCCAGTACTTC,CAISDGTSGSDWETQYF
TRBV29-1,.,TRBJ1-3,.,TGCAGCGCCCGGGGGGACACCATATATTTT,CSARGDTIYF
TRBV27,.,TRBJ2-3,.,TGTGCCAGCACCTCCTCAGATACGCAGTATTTT,CASTSSDTQYF
TRBV5-4,.,TRBJ2-2,TRBD2,TGTGCCAGCAGCCAGGGACTAGCGGGAGTTTCCGGGGAGCTGTTTTTT,CASSQGLAGVSGELFF
TRBV9,.,TRBJ2-7,TRBD2,TGTGCCAGCAGCGTAGCTTGGAGTCGGGAGGCCCTCAACTACGAGCAGTACTTC,CASSVAWSREALNYEQYF